This T cell receptor beta chain appears in the sequencing data of a study of blood T cell repertoires in COVID-19. Study information: From T cells, B-cell-depleted T cells, or PBMCs came the material, which was cDNA or gDNA.

The data were produced by immunoSEQ multiplex PCR, yet TCRdb's version contains in-frame clones alone and is incomplete. The repertoire holds approximately 54,000 clones, with 80% to 90% as singletons. The germline gives CDR1 KGHDR, CDR2 SFDVKD. Losses at the gene ends were 6 bases for V and 5 bases for J; bases not matched to a gene: 1. The length of the CDR3 is 13 residues. This chain uses TRBV24-1 with TRBJ2-2, with 8 positions matching TRBD1. The origin of this receptor is a woman aged 55-69 years with acute or convalescent COVID-19. The sequencing sample was made of peripheral blood. Here the CDR3 reads CATSTGGTGELFF. CDR3 nucleotides: TGTGCCACCAGTACAGGGGGAACCGGGGAGCTGTTTTTT.